Below are 26 T cell receptor beta chains sequenced from a single sample in a study of shared clonotypes between healthy human individuals. Repertoires were generated with immunoSEQ multiplex PCR, while TCRdb's copy carries only in-frame clones and drops some. The table shows about 530,000 clones, with approximately 95% occurring only once. Specimen: naive CD4+ T cells sorted from blood. As for subset: CD45RA+ positively selected. These receptors were collected from a woman aged 25 to 39 in good health.

The gene calls are TRBV5-4 and TRBJ2-7, with D perhaps TRBD2 (5 bases). Trimming left V 4 bases short and J 7 bases short, with 9 bases between. Germline CDR1 is SGHNT and CDR2 is YYREEE (reference sequence). There are 11 residues in the CDR3. The CDR3 nucleotides are TGTGCCAGCAGCCGGGCGGGTGAGCAGTACTTC. This translates into CASSRAGEQYF.

Comment on this clone: The sample has other DNA sequences that encode this CDR3 too. The gene calls are TRBV18 and TRBJ1-4; 9 positions match TRBD1. The CDR3 covers 13 residues. V lost 5 bases and J lost 6; bases outside the gene matches: 1. The germline CDR1 and CDR2 sequences are KGHSH and LQKENI. The CDR3 spells CASSRDRDEKLFF. CDR3 DNA: TGTGCCAGCTCAAGGGACAGGGATGAAAAACTGTTTTTT.

The rearrangement links TRBV5-1 to TRBJ2-7; 8 bases agree with TRBD2. CDR3 size: 15 residues. Trimming took 2 bases from V and 2 from J; bases not matched to a gene: 6. Germline V gene data show CDR1 as SGHRS and CDR2 as YFSETQ. The CDR3 loop reads CASSFLAGPTYEQYF. In DNA, the CDR3 is TGCGCCAGCAGCTTTCTAGCGGGTCCTACCTACGAGCAGTACTTC.

The V and J genes are TRBV6-5 and TRBJ2-3; D possibly corresponds to TRBD2 (6 bases). V shed 5 bases and J shed 2 bases, with 14 bases lying between them. The germline V gene encodes CDR1 MNHEY and CDR2 SVGAGI. The CDR3 consists of 15 residues. The CDR3 DNA reads TGTGCCAGCAGTCCGCCGGGGGACCACACAGATACGCAGTATTTT. It translates to CASSPPGDHTDTQYF.

The V call is TRBV15, the J call TRBJ2-3; TRBD1 or TRBD2 may be the D gene (5 bases each). Trimming left V 9 bases short and J 8 bases short, with 12 bases between. The CDR3 runs to 11 residues. Per germline, CDR1 LNHNV and CDR2 YYDKDF (reference sequence). The CDR3 sequence is CATQGRGTQYF. The DNA for the CDR3 is TGTGCCACTCAGGGCCGGGGTACGCAGTATTTT.

This clone was counted once. The CDR3 protein is CASSMPPGRNTEAFF. The CDR3 nucleotides read TGTGCCAGTAGTATGCCTCCGGGCCGGAACACTGAAGCTTTCTTT. The chain recombines TRBV19 with TRBJ1-1, with D uncertain. Germline V CDR1 and CDR2: LNHDA, SQIVND (reference sequence). The CDR3 runs 15 residues. The V end was cut by 3 bases, the J end by 1 base, with 12 bases between.

The chain carries TRBV19 and TRBJ1-5; weak D call: TRBD1 (6 bases). The CDR3 loop spans 18 amino acids. V was cut by 3 bases and J by 0 bases, with 18 bases left in between. Per germline, CDR1 LNHDA and CDR2 SQIVND (reference sequence). CDR3 in amino acids: CASSISPGQTYSNQPQHF. CDR3 DNA sequence: TGTGCCAGTAGTATCTCTCCGGGACAAACTTATAGCAATCAGCCCCAGCATTTT.

This chain uses TRBV18 with TRBJ2-2, with D perhaps matching TRBD1 (5 bases). Trimming removed 0 bases from V and 1 base from J, with 12 bases in between. Germline V lookup: CDR1 KGHSH, CDR2 LQKENI. CDR3 length equals 17 residues. CDR3 nucleotides: TGTGCCAGCTCACCACCGGGGCAGGGAATGAACACCGGGGAGCTGTTTTTT. Protein sequence: CASSPPGQGMNTGELFF.

The V call is TRBV27, the J call TRBJ2-7, with a possible D match to TRBD2 (6 bases). The V gene's germline CDR1 is MNHEY and CDR2 SMNVEV (reference sequence). V shed 3 bases and J shed 1 base, with 10 bases lying between them. The length of the CDR3 is 14 residues. CDR3 sequence: CASSFRLGSYEQYF. The CDR3, as DNA: TGTGCCAGCAGTTTCCGACTAGGGTCCTACGAGCAGTACTTC.

The rearrangement uses TRBV11-2 and TRBJ2-3; no clear D. Germline V lookup: CDR1 SGHAT, CDR2 FQNNGV. V lost 5 bases and J 2 bases, leaving 8 bases between the germline ends. The CDR3 has 13 residues. The CDR3 reads CASSARYTDTQYF. CDR3 coding DNA: TGTGCCAGCAGCGCCCGATACACAGATACGCAGTATTTT.

A remark on this clone: The sample has other DNA sequences that encode this CDR3 too. The chain combines TRBV5-6 with TRBJ2-7, with 12 positions matching TRBD2. In germline, CDR1 is SGHDT, CDR2 YYEEEE. This CDR3 is built from 14 residues. V was pared by 2 bases and J by 4 bases, with 1 base of the junction left unmatched. DNA for the CDR3: TGTGCCAGCAGCTTCGGACTAGCGGGGTACGAGCAGTACTTC. This encodes CASSFGLAGYEQYF.

The chain carries TRBV5-1 and TRBJ2-3, with 13 nucleotides matching TRBD2. The CDR3 totals 16 residues. The V and J ends lost 3 bases and 3 bases, in that order; junction bases with no gene match: 4. CDR1 and CDR2 from the germline V gene are SGHRS and YFSETQ. CDR3 coding DNA: TGCGCCAGCAGCTGGACTAGCGGGAGTGTAACAGATACGCAGTATTTT. Protein: CASSWTSGSVTDTQYF.

This rearrangement joins TRBV19 to TRBJ2-7; 11 bases are shared with TRBD1. This CDR3 region has 16 residues. V lost 7 bases, J lost 1 base, and 9 bases stayed unmatched. Germline V gene sequence: CDR1 LNHDA, CDR2 SQIVND (reference sequence). CDR3 sequence reads: CASTSRGTGGSYEQYF. CDR3 DNA sequence: TGTGCCAGTACGTCCAGGGGGACAGGGGGTTCCTACGAGCAGTACTTC.

This sequence joins TRBV5-1 and TRBJ2-7; 7 positions match TRBD2. Germline-derived CDR1 and CDR2 are SGHRS and YFSETQ. The CDR3 consists of 15 residues. The junction had 4 bases not matched to a gene; V was cut back by 1 base and J by 0 bases. The CDR3 coding sequence is TGCGCCAGCAGCTTGTTTCTAGCGGCCTCCTACGAGCAGTACTTC. This translates into CASSLFLAASYEQYF.

V is TRBV6-5 and J is TRBJ1-2, with D possibly matching TRBD1 (6 bases). CDR1 is MNHEY and CDR2 is SVGAGI in the germline V gene. The CDR3 has 14 residues. The V gene lost 8 bases and the J gene lost 5 bases, with 18 bases spanning the gap. In DNA, the CDR3 is TGTGCCAGCGGAAGACCGGGGGCCGGGTATGGCTACACCTTC. Encoded protein: CASGRPGAGYGYTF.

This chain joins TRBV10-3 and TRBJ1-5; D is undetermined. The CDR3 spans 14 residues. V was pared by 0 bases and J by 4 bases, with 7 bases between. Germline assignment: CDR1 ENHRY and CDR2 SYGVKD. CDR3 sequence (DNA): TGTGCCATCAGTGAGTCCTTGGGAAATCAGCCCCAGCATTTT. Translated, it gives CAISESLGNQPQHF.

The V call is TRBV7-9, the J call TRBJ1-5; maybe TRBD1 (5 bases). V gave up 4 bases and J gave up 1 base, with 8 bases separating them. Per germline, CDR1 SEHNR and CDR2 FQNEAQ (reference sequence). The CDR3 loop spans 14 amino acids. CDR3 bases: TGTGCCAGCAGCTCAGGGACGAGCAATCAGCCCCAGCATTTT. This sequence encodes CASSSGTSNQPQHF.

The chain carries TRBV5-4 and TRBJ2-2; unclear D gene. The CDR3 totals 13 residues. The germline V gene has CDR1 SGHNT and CDR2 YYREEE (reference sequence). V lost 4 bases to trimming and J lost 6 bases, with 10 bases between them. DNA for the CDR3: TGTGCCAGCAGCAGGGAAGCCCCCGGGGAGCTGTTTTTT. It translates to CASSREAPGELFF.

As to this clone: Other DNA sequences in the same sample also yield this CDR3. This rearrangement joins TRBV5-4 to TRBJ1-3; possibly TRBD1 for D (5 bases). The CDR3 sequence is 14 residues long. V was trimmed by 0 bases and J by 4 bases, leaving 8 bases between them. Per the germline V gene, CDR1 is SGHNT and CDR2 is YYREEE (reference sequence). In DNA form, the CDR3 reads TGTGCCAGCAGCTTGGCCGGGACCGGAAACACCATATATTTT. This sequence encodes CASSLAGTGNTIYF.

CDR3 sequence (DNA): TGTGCCAGCACCAGATACAGGGATCCCTACAATGAGCAGTTCTTC. This codes for CASTRYRDPYNEQFF. The chain has TRBV7-2 and TRBJ2-1; perhaps TRBD1 as D (6 bases). Looked up from germline, CDR1 is SGHTA and CDR2 is FQGNSA. This CDR3 is 15 amino acids long. Between the trimmed V and J ends, which lost 7 bases and 2 bases, there was a span of 15 bases.

V usage is TRBV18 and J usage is TRBJ1-2, with D tentatively TRBD1 (6 bases). This CDR3 comprises 14 residues. Germline V gene data show CDR1 as KGHSH and CDR2 as LQKENI. Trimming left V 6 bases short and J 6 bases short, with 17 bases between. The CDR3 sequence: CASSPGGQGNGYTF. DNA for the CDR3: TGTGCCAGCTCCCCGGGGGGCCAGGGGAATGGCTACACCTTC.

J is TRBJ1-4 and V is TRBV28; TRBD1 might be the D (5 bases). Trimming left V 10 bases short and J 3 bases short, with 12 bases between. CDR1 is MDHEN and CDR2 is SYDVKM in the germline V gene. This CDR3 is built from 13 residues. The DNA for the CDR3 is TGTGCCACCGGGGGGGTATCTAATGAAAAACTGTTTTTT. Translating gives CATGGVSNEKLFF.

The J gene is TRBJ2-7, the V gene TRBV5-1; TRBD2 agrees at 7 bases. CDR3 length: 11 residues. Germline CDR1 and CDR2: SGHRS and YFSETQ. The V segment lost 0 bases and the J segment 13 bases; nucleotides outside the gene matches: 4. The CDR3 protein is CASSLEGLFYF. CDR3 DNA sequence: TGCGCCAGCAGCTTGGAGGGACTATTTTACTTC. The variable domain in full, with the rest retrieved from reference TRBV5-1 and TRBJ2-7, is KAGVTQTPRYLIKTRGQQVTLSCSPISGHRSVSWYQQTPGQGLQFLFEYFSETQRNKGNFPGRFSGRQFSNSRSEMNVSTLELGDSALYLCASSLEGLFYFGPGTRLTVT.

The chain combines TRBV2 with TRBJ1-5; D is possibly TRBD1 (5 bases). Germline V gene lookup returns CDR1 SNHLY and CDR2 FYNNEI. Between the trimmed V and J ends, which lost 3 bases and 9 bases, there was a span of 18 bases. The CDR3 sequence is 15 residues long. The CDR3: CASSDRDRGPGPQHF. CDR3 sequence (DNA): TGTGCCAGCAGTGACAGGGACCGCGGTCCAGGGCCCCAGCATTTT.

This chain joins TRBV4-1 and TRBJ2-3; 7 nucleotides match TRBD2. Trimming at V came to 2 bases and at J to 5 bases, leaving 13 bases not matched to a gene. Germline CDR1 is MGHRA and CDR2 is YSYEKL. This CDR3 has 17 residues. In DNA, the CDR3 is TGCGCCAGCAGCCAATCAAGGATGCTAGCGGTGGGAGATACGCAGTATTTT. Its translation: CASSQSRMLAVGDTQYF.

This chain connects TRBV5-1 to TRBJ2-2; D unresolved. This CDR3 has 14 residues. V was clipped by 4 bases and J by 0 bases, with 7 bases between them. Germline V gene lookup returns CDR1 SGHRS and CDR2 YFSETQ. The CDR3 nucleotides are TGCGCCAGCAGCCGAACTTCGAACACCGGGGAGCTGTTTTTT. It is translated as CASSRTSNTGELFF.